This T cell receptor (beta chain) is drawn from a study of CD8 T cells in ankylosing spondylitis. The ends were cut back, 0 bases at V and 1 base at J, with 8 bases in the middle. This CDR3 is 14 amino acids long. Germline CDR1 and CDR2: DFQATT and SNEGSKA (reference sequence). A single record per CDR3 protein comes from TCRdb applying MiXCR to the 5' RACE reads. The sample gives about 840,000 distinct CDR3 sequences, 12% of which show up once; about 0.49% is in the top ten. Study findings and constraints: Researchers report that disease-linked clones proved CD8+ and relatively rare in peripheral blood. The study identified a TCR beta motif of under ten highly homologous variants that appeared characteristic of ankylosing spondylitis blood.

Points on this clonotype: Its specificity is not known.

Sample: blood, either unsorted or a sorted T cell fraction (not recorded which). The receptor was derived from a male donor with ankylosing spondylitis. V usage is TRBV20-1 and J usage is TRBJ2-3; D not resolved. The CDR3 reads CSARDAERTDTQYF. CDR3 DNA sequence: TGCAGTGCTAGAGATGCGGAGCGCACAGATACGCAGTATTTT.